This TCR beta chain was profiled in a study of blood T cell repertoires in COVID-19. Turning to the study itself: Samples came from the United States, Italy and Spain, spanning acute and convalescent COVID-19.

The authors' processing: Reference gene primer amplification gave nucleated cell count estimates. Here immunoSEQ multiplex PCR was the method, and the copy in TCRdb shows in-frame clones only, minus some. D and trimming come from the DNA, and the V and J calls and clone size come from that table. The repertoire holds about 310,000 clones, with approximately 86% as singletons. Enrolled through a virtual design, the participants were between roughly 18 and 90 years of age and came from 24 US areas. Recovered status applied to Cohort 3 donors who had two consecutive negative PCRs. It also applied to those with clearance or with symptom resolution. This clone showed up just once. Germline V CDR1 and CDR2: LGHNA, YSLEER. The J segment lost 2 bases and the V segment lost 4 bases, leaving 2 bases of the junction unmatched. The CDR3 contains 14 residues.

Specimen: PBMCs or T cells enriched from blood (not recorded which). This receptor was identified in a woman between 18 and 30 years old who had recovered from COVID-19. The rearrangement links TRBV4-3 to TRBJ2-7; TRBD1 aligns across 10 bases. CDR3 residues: CASSRGQGPYEQYF. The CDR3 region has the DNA TGCGCCAGCAGCCGGGGACAGGGGCCCTACGAGCAGTACTTC.